This T cell receptor beta chain was identified during a study of blood T cell repertoires in COVID-19. Study details: T cells, B-cell-depleted T cells, or PBMCs supplied cDNA or gDNA.

With respect to this clone: Different DNA sequences within this sample yield the same CDR3.

The junction had 10 bases not matched to a gene; V was cut back by 2 bases and J by 6 bases. Germline V CDR1 and CDR2: MDHEN, SYDVKM. The CDR3 is 15 amino acids. Authors' processing steps: The authors estimated nucleated cell counts from reference gene primer amplification. Libraries were prepared by immunoSEQ multiplex PCR; TCRdb keeps only in-frame clonotypes and omits some of them. V and J calls and clone size follow that table, whereas D and trimming were derived from the DNA. Counted here are under 250,000 clones, about 86% occurring once; the ten biggest clones make up less than 5.5%. The specimen sequenced was peripheral blood. The clonotype comes from a man in his forties or fifties with active or convalescent COVID-19. The gene calls are TRBV28 and TRBJ2-7, with TRBD1 identical over 7 bases. The CDR3 reads CASSLRGTVAVEQYF. Here the CDR3 DNA reads TGTGCCAGCAGTTTAAGGGGGACAGTCGCGGTCGAGCAGTACTTC.